The 4 T cell receptor beta chains reported below all come from one sample, sequenced in a study of blood T cells in healthy people across ages. Sample-barcoded 5' priming and a J-beta primer mix drove a second PCR of about 6 to 12 cycles. TCRdb independently ran MiXCR on the 5' RACE reads; one entry per CDR3 protein. There are roughly 1.9 million distinct CDR3 sequences in the sample; about 39% occur only once, and more than 20% lies in the top ten. The sequencing sample was made of blood. Receptors originate from a human donor in good health.

This clonotype appeared many times. The CDR3 region has the DNA TGTGCCACCAGTGAAGAACCAGCCTCCTCTGGGGCCAACGTCCTGACTTTC. Protein product: CATSEEPASSGANVLTF. The chain is built from TRBV24-1 and TRBJ2-6; D gene unclear. CDR3 length equals 17 residues. The V gene lost 4 bases and the J gene lost 0 bases, with 12 bases spanning the gap. Germline CDR1 and CDR2: KGHDR and SFDVKD.

The chain couples TRBV7-6 to TRBJ1-1; D possibly corresponds to TRBD1 (5 bases). There are 15 residues in the CDR3. V was trimmed by 5 bases and J by 7 bases, leaving 20 bases between them. Germline lookup yields CDR1 SGHVS and CDR2 FNYEAQ. DNA of the CDR3: TGTGCCAGCAGCCCACCAATACCCAGGGACGGTGAAGCTTTCTTT. Its translation is CASSPPIPRDGEAFF.

This clonotype was seen a handful of times. The chain carries TRBV20-1 and TRBJ2-1; 7 nucleotides align to TRBD1. There are 14 residues in the CDR3. Germline lookup yields CDR1 DFQATT and CDR2 SNEGSKA (reference sequence). J gave up 5 bases and V 3 bases, and 7 bases lay outside the gene matches. CDR3 in amino acids: CSASLTGHNNEQFF. CDR3 nucleotide sequence: TGCAGTGCTAGCCTGACAGGGCATAACAATGAGCAGTTCTTC.

The rearrangement uses TRBV7-2 and TRBJ1-2; no clear D. This CDR3 region has 17 residues. Trimming stripped 0 bases from V and 7 bases from J, with 21 bases between. Looked up from germline, CDR1 is SGHTA and CDR2 is FQGNSA. Written as DNA, the CDR3 is TGTGCCAGCAGCTTAGCGCTAGGAGCTGAAGGTAGTAGTGGCTACACCTTC. Its protein product is CASSLALGAEGSSGYTF.